This T cell receptor beta chain was retrieved from a study of cytomegalovirus exposure and HLA in healthy donors. At the level of the study: A prior study identified approximately 110 million unique TCR beta sequences from some 200 million T cells. Overall study findings and caveats: In vitro, a few CMV-associated chains proved specific for CMV antigens. The likely explanation for a cluster of highly shared sequence variants was sequencing artifact.

Amplification used 60 Vbeta primers and 13 Jbeta primers. The assay was immunoSEQ multiplex PCR, and TCRdb's table has in-frame clones only and misses some. Among about 140,000 clones listed, around 80% were seen once. As regards this clone: Its antigen is as yet unknown.

The TCR was taken from a male donor in good health and CMV-seronegative. The sample comprised PBMCs.

CDR3 in DNA: TGTGCCATCCGTCCCCAGGCCACAGATACGCAGTATTTT. Protein: CAIRPQATDTQYF. The V call is TRBV10-3, the J call TRBJ2-3; no clear D gene. The CDR3 runs to 13 residues. Trimming pared 8 bases from V and 2 bases from J, leaving 11 bases between. CDR1 and CDR2 (germline): ENHRY, SYGVKD.